This T cell receptor beta chain was documented in a study of blood T cell repertoires in COVID-19. Study-wide background: COVID-19 samples, acute and convalescent, were from the United States, Italy and Spain.

In the source study's methods: Estimation of nucleated cell counts was performed using reference gene primer amplification. Assay: immunoSEQ multiplex PCR; the TCRdb copy retains only in-frame clones and omits some. That table supplies the V and J calls and clone size; D and trimming were determined from the DNA. The table shows some 95,000 clones, with 91% occurring only once. The CDR3 consists of 13 residues. Germline loops: CDR1 LNHDA, CDR2 SQIVND (reference sequence). Trimming cost V 8 bases and J 5 bases, with 15 bases left between them. The material sequenced was peripheral blood. The chain has TRBV19 and TRBJ2-5, with TRBD1 as a possible D gene (5 bases). This TCR came from a human donor with active COVID-19. The donor label of this sample is uncertain. The CDR3 spells CASRSRDLETQYF. The CDR3, as DNA: TGTGCCAGTCGAAGCAGGGATTTGGAGACCCAGTACTTC. Supplemented by reference TRBV19 and TRBJ2-5, the full variable domain reads DGGITQSPKYLFRKEGQNVTLSCEQNLNHDAMYWYRQDPGQGLRLIYYSQIVNDFQKGDIAEGYSVSREKKESFPLTVTSAQKNPTAFYLCASRSRDLETQYFGPGTRLLVL.